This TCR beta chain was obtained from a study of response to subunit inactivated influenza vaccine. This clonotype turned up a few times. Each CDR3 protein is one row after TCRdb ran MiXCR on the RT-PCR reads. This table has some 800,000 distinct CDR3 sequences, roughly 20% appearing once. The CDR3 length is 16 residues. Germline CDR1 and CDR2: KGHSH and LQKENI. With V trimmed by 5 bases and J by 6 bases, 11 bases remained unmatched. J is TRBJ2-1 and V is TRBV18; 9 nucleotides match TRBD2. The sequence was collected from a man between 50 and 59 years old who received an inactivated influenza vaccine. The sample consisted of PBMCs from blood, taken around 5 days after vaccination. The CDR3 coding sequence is TGTGCCAGCTCAGCCGAGGGACTAGCCCCCCTCAATGAGCAGTTCTTC. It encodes CASSAEGLAPLNEQFF.